These T cell receptor beta chains were read from a single sample in a study of CD8 T cells in ankylosing spondylitis. TCRdb processed the 5' RACE reads anew with MiXCR; each CDR3 protein has one entry. Of about 750,000 distinct CDR3 sequences listed, roughly 20% are singletons. The sequenced sample consisted of blood, either unsorted or a sorted T cell fraction (not recorded which). The receptors were gathered from a male donor with ankylosing spondylitis. Both conserved end residues are part of each CDR3. The order of the fields is CDR3 DNA, CDR3 protein, clone size, J gene, V gene, D gene. D genes are given only for firm matches. Some rows have no size entry. The others give once, few or many, or a class for an expanded clone.

TGCAGTGCGAGAACGACAGGGTTCGGTTCACCCCTCCACTTT | CSARTTGFGSPLHF | few | TRBJ1-6 | TRBV20-1 | TRBD1
TGTGCCAGCAGTTCAGGGGGCGCCTATGGCTACACCTTC | CASSSGGAYGYTF | few | TRBJ1-2 | TRBV6-5 | TRBD1
TGTGCCAGCAGTGAATCCCTCGGGGGGGCATTGGATACGCAGTATTTT | CASSESLGGALDTQYF | . | TRBJ2-3 | TRBV25-1 | TRBD2
TGTGCCAGCAGCCAAGATGTATGGAGGCACTCCTACAATGAGCAGTTCTTC | CASSQDVWRHSYNEQFF | . | TRBJ2-1 | TRBV3-1 | .
TGTGCCACCAGAGAGTCCAGCGGGGGGGCCTACGAGCAGTACTTC | CATRESSGGAYEQYF | . | TRBJ2-7 | TRBV15 | TRBD2
TGTGCCAGCAGCCGGGGGGTCGAGAAACTGTTTTTT | CASSRGVEKLFF | . | TRBJ1-4 | TRBV7-8 | .
TGTGCCAGCAGCTTAGTAGGGCAGCACTACGAGCAGTACTTC | CASSLVGQHYEQYF | . | TRBJ2-7 | TRBV11-2 | .
TGCGCCAGCAGCCAAGAAGGTAGCATGGGAGAGACCCAGTACTTC | CASSQEGSMGETQYF | few | TRBJ2-5 | TRBV4-1 | .
TGTGCCAGCAGCCTAAGCCTACTAGTGGCCGGGGAGCTGTTTTTT | CASSLSLLVAGELFF | few | TRBJ2-2 | TRBV3-1 | .
TGTGCCAGCAGCTTGCTGCGAGCAGATACGCAGTATTTT | CASSLLRADTQYF | many | TRBJ2-3 | TRBV5-6 | .
TGTGCCAGCAGTCAGGCAGGGGTTCTAAGTCAGCCCCAGCATTTT | CASSQAGVLSQPQHF | few | TRBJ1-5 | TRBV12-3/TRBV12-4 | .
TGCGCCAGCAGCCAACGAGACAGGGTATCTTCCACCGGGGAGCTGTTTTTT | CASSQRDRVSSTGELFF | few | TRBJ2-2 | TRBV4-1 | TRBD1
TGTGCCAGCAGCTTGGGCGCGGGTGAAAAACTGTTTTTT | CASSLGAGEKLFF | many | TRBJ1-4 | TRBV5-5 | .
TGCAGTGCTTCGGGACTAGCGGGAGGTATATCCTACGAGCAGTACTTC | CSASGLAGGISYEQYF | few | TRBJ2-7 | TRBV20-1 | TRBD2
TGTGCCAGCAGCCTACAGTTTTACACAGATACGCAGTATTTT | CASSLQFYTDTQYF | few | TRBJ2-3 | TRBV7-2 | .
TGTGCCAGCAGTTCGCGACTAGCGGCCCACTACGAGCAGTACTTC | CASSSRLAAHYEQYF | few | TRBJ2-7 | TRBV6-2/TRBV6-3 | TRBD2
TGTGCCAGCAGTTTAGCAGATGGGACAGGGAATCAGCCCCAGCATTTT | CASSLADGTGNQPQHF | many | TRBJ1-5 | TRBV12-3/TRBV12-4 | TRBD1
TGTGCCAGCAGCCACACCCCTGCCCACGAGCAGTACTTC | CASSHTPAHEQYF | few | TRBJ2-7 | TRBV28 | .
TGTGCCAGCAGCCCTACCGTTAGGGGGGACACAGATACGCAGTATTTT | CASSPTVRGDTDTQYF | . | TRBJ2-3 | TRBV7-8 | .
TGTGCCAGCAGCTTAGCTCGGCTAGCGGGAGCTGCCTACAATGAGCAGTTCTTC | CASSLARLAGAAYNEQFF | . | TRBJ2-1 | TRBV7-2 | TRBD2
TGTGCCAGCAGCTTAACGCGGGGACTTTTTTTGTTTGAGCAGTACTTC | CASSLTRGLFLFEQYF | . | TRBJ2-7 | TRBV11-2 | .
TGTGCCAGCAGCCAAGGATTACTAGCGGGAGAGTCGGATACGCAGTATTTT | CASSQGLLAGESDTQYF | . | TRBJ2-3 | TRBV3-1 | TRBD2
TGCGCCAGCGGCTTGTGGGGCAATGAAGCTTTCTTT | CASGLWGNEAFF | once | TRBJ1-1 | TRBV5-1 | .
TGTGCCACCAGTGACGATGGGACAGGGGTGGCTTTCTTT | CATSDDGTGVAFF | . | TRBJ1-1 | TRBV24-1 | TRBD1
TGTGCCACCAGCAGAGGTCTAGGGGGGAGGTATCAGCCCCAGCATTTT | CATSRGLGGRYQPQHF | many | TRBJ1-5 | TRBV15 | .
TGTGCCAGCAGTTTGCGTACGGGGACAGGGGAATTCCCAGATACGCAGTATTTT | CASSLRTGTGEFPDTQYF | medium-sized | TRBJ2-3 | TRBV12-3/TRBV12-4 | TRBD1
TGCGCCAGCAGCTTGGAGGGACAGCCCTATGAAAAACTGTTTTTT | CASSLEGQPYEKLFF | . | TRBJ1-4 | TRBV5-1 | TRBD1
TGTGCCAGCAGCACCCAGGGGGATTCCTACAATGAGCAGTTCTTC | CASSTQGDSYNEQFF | . | TRBJ2-1 | TRBV11-1 | TRBD1
TGTGCCAGCAGTTTGTTCAGGGGGCTAGGCTACACCTTC | CASSLFRGLGYTF | . | TRBJ1-2 | TRBV12-3/TRBV12-4 | TRBD1
TGTGCCAGCAGTTTGGGGGTCGATCTAAGAGCCGGGGAGCTGTTTTTT | CASSLGVDLRAGELFF | few | TRBJ2-2 | TRBV27 | .
TGCAGTGCCATAAGCGGGAGGGGCACAGATACGCAGTATTTT | CSAISGRGTDTQYF | . | TRBJ2-3 | TRBV20-1 | TRBD2
TGCAGTGCCCGACAGGGGTTCGGCTATGGCTACACCTTC | CSARQGFGYGYTF | . | TRBJ1-2 | TRBV20-1 | TRBD1
TGCAGCGTTGAGGAGACAGGGTACGAGCAGTCCTTC | CSVEETGYEQSF | few | TRBJ2-7 | TRBV29-1 | TRBD1
TGTGCCAGCAGTTATAGCCTAGCGGGAGGTTCCGGGGAGCTGTTTTTT | CASSYSLAGGSGELFF | many | TRBJ2-2 | TRBV28 | TRBD2
TGTGCCAGCCGTAACGACAGGTCTGAAGCTTTCTTT | CASRNDRSEAFF | . | TRBJ1-1 | TRBV27 | .
TGTGCCAGCAGCCTCCTTCGATCGGGGACCGAGTACGAGCAGTACTTC | CASSLLRSGTEYEQYF | . | TRBJ2-7 | TRBV6-1 | .
TGTGCCACCAGTGAGGACAGGGGTGAAAAACTGTTTTTT | CATSEDRGEKLFF | few | TRBJ1-4 | TRBV24-1 | TRBD1
TGTGCCAGCAGCTTTCGGCTAGCGTTAGAGCTCACAGATACGCAGTATTTT | CASSFRLALELTDTQYF | few | TRBJ2-3 | TRBV7-9 | .
TGTGCCAGCAGTCCTAGGGGACAGGGCGAAGGGAACCGGGAGCTGTTTTTT | CASSPRGQGEGNRELFF | . | TRBJ2-2 | TRBV12-3/TRBV12-4 | TRBD1
TGCAGTGCTATCGGTGGGAACTACAATGAGCAGTTCTTC | CSAIGGNYNEQFF | . | TRBJ2-1 | TRBV20-1 | .
TGTGCCAGCAGGGGGCAGAGGGAGACGTACACTGAAGCTTTCTTT | CASRGQRETYTEAFF | . | TRBJ1-1 | TRBV27 | .
TGCAGCGTTGGGCTACGGCAAGACACCGGGGAGCTGTTTTTT | CSVGLRQDTGELFF | . | TRBJ2-2 | TRBV29-1 | .
TGTGCCAGCAGCTTAGACCCGGCGGGTCGGGTATACGAGCAGTACTTC | CASSLDPAGRVYEQYF | . | TRBJ2-7 | TRBV7-8 | .
TGTGCCAGCAAGCACAGGGGTAACACCGGGGAGCTGTTTTTT | CASKHRGNTGELFF | few | TRBJ2-2 | TRBV2 | TRBD1
TGTGCCAGCAGTTTCATAGCGGCCCTGGGAACAGATACGCAGTATTTT | CASSFIAALGTDTQYF | . | TRBJ2-3 | TRBV27 | .
TGTGCCAGCAGTTTTGGCGGGGGGCCCCAAGATACGCAGTATTTT | CASSFGGGPQDTQYF | . | TRBJ2-3 | TRBV12-3/TRBV12-4 | TRBD2
TGTGCCAGCAGTCCCCCGGGACAGCCTGAAAAACTGTTTTTT | CASSPPGQPEKLFF | few | TRBJ1-4 | TRBV2 | TRBD1
TGTGCCAGCAGCTTGTCCGCGGCTAGCGGGAGGATAGCCGGGGAGCTGTTTTTT | CASSLSAASGRIAGELFF | few | TRBJ2-2 | TRBV5-5 | TRBD2
TGTGCCAGCAGCTTAGGGACAGGGAGGGACAATGAGCAGTTCTTC | CASSLGTGRDNEQFF | . | TRBJ2-1 | TRBV11-3 | .
TGTGCCAGCAGCCTTTCCGGGACAGGGGATGGCTACACCTTC | CASSLSGTGDGYTF | . | TRBJ1-2 | TRBV5-5 | TRBD1
TGTGCCAGCAGCCAAGAGGTCGAGCGGGAGGCATACGAGCAGTACTTC | CASSQEVEREAYEQYF | . | TRBJ2-7 | TRBV3-1 | TRBD2
TGTGCCAGCAGTTTACCCCGGGGGGGGAACACCGGGGAGCTGTTTTTT | CASSLPRGGNTGELFF | . | TRBJ2-2 | TRBV27 | TRBD2
TGTGCCAGCAAAGGATCGGACACTGAAGCTTTCTTT | CASKGSDTEAFF | . | TRBJ1-1 | TRBV10-3 | .
TGTGCCAGCAGCCAAAGCGAGACCCAGTACTTC | CASSQSETQYF | many | TRBJ2-5 | TRBV3-1 | .
TGTGCCATCAGTCCCGTGGCGGGAGGCGATGGTACGCAGTATTTT | CAISPVAGGDGTQYF | . | TRBJ2-3 | TRBV10-3 | TRBD2